These T cell receptor beta chains were read from a single sample in a study of blood T cell repertoires in COVID-19. Produced via immunoSEQ multiplex PCR; TCRdb's table is partial and in-frame only. The data contain about 210,000 clones, roughly 85% of them seen just once; the ten biggest clones take up more than 4.5%. Sequenced material: peripheral blood. The source of these receptors is a man aged 50-59 years with COVID-19, enrolled during active disease. The conserved cysteine and the conserved F or W are not part of the CDR3 here. The order of the fields is CDR3 protein, V gene.

CDR3aa: ASSVTGLTYNEQF
v_gene: TRBV9

CDR3aa: ASSIDYRLGTGELF
v_gene: TRBV9

CDR3aa: ASKRGQAPYEQY
v_gene: TRBV2

CDR3aa: ASSIGHRTGGLADTQY
v_gene: TRBV19

CDR3aa: ASSQGPTGFTEAF
v_gene: TRBV3-1/TRBV3-2

CDR3aa: AISPGLAGEETQY
v_gene: TRBV10-3

CDR3aa: ASSQDGATKGEQY
v_gene: TRBV3-1/TRBV3-2

CDR3aa: ASSSRLAGPRGNEQF
v_gene: TRBV11-2

CDR3aa: ASSPLGLGGLNIQY
v_gene: TRBV27

CDR3aa: ASSERGTSGDTPTDTQY
v_gene: TRBV10-1

CDR3aa: ASSVGEMLGGYT
v_gene: TRBV9

CDR3aa: ASSRTGAGANVLT
v_gene: TRBV6-6

CDR3aa: AIGGSRIEAF
v_gene: TRBV10-3